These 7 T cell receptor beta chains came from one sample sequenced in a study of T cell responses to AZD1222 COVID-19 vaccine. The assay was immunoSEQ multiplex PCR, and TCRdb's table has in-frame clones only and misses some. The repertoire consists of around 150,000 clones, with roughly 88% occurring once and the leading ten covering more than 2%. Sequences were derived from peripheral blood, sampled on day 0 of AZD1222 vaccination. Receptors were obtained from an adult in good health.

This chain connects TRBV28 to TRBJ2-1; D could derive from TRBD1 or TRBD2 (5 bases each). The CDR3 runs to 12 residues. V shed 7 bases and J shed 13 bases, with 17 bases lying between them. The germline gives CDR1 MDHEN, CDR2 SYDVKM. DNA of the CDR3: TGTGCCAGCAACTCGGGCCCGGGACCTCAGTTCTTC. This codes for CASNSGPGPQFF.

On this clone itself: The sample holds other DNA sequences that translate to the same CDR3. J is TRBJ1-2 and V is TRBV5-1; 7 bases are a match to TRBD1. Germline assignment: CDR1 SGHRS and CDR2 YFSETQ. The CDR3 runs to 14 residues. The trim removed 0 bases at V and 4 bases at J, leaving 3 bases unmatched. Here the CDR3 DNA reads TGCGCCAGCAGCTTGGGGCAGGGGGGCTATGGCTACACCTTC. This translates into CASSLGQGGYGYTF.

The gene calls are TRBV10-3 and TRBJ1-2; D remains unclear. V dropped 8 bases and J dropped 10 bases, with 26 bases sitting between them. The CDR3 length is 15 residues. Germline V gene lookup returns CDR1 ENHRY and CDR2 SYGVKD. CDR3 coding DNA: TGTGCCATCTCAGAGAAGACCCCTGGAGGTCAGGTCTACACCTTC. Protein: CAISEKTPGGQVYTF.

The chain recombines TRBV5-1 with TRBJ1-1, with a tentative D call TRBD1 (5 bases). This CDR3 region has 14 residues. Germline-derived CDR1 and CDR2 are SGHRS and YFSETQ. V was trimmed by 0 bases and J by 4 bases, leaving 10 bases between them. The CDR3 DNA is TGCGCCAGCAGCTTGGGAGGGGCTAGCACTGAAGCTTTCTTT. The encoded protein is CASSLGGASTEAFF.

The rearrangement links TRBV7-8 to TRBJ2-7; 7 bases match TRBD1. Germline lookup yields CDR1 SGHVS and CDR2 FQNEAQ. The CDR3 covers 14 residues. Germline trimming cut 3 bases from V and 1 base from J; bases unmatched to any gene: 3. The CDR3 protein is CASSFDRVSYEQYF. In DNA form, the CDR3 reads TGTGCCAGCAGCTTCGACAGGGTTTCCTACGAGCAGTACTTC.

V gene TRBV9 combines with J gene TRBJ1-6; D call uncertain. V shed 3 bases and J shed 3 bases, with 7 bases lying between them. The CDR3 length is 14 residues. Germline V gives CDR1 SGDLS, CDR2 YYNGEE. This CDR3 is CASSARDYNSPLHF. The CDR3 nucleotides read TGTGCCAGCAGCGCTCGGGACTATAATTCACCCCTCCACTTT.

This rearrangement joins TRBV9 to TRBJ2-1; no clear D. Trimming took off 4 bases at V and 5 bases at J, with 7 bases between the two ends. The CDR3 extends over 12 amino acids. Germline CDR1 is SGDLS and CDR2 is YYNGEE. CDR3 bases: TGTGCCAGCAGCTTAGCCCACAATGAGCAGTTCTTC. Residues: CASSLAHNEQFF.